The present entry profiles one T cell receptor (beta chain) with its context. Antigen unknown. This record belongs to a study of cytomegalovirus exposure and HLA in healthy donors. Study as a whole: There were 300 to 400 genotyped donors. Of these, roughly 86% fell in the genetic ancestry cluster associated with self-reported Caucasian donors. General study points: According to a later analysis, most TCR beta chains associated with CMV appeared HLA-restricted.

The PCR had 60 Vbeta and 13 Jbeta primers. Sequencing was performed with immunoSEQ multiplex PCR; in TCRdb, only in-frame clones are kept and a portion is missing. The repertoire holds under 150,000 clones, roughly 73% seen once, with approximately 1% in the top ten. V shed 4 bases and J 8 bases; nucleotides not matched to a gene: 14. This CDR3 spans 15 amino acids. Germline V gives CDR1 SGDLS, CDR2 YYNGEE. This chain links TRBV9 with TRBJ1-2, with 7 nucleotides matching TRBD1. The clonotype originates from a male donor in good health and CMV-seronegative. Specimen: PBMCs. CDR3 DNA: TGTGCCAGCAGCCCCAATTCCCAGGGGGAAAGGGGCTACACCTTC. Protein: CASSPNSQGERGYTF.